This T cell receptor (beta chain) was identified during a study of T-cell memory formation after mild COVID-19. A single record per CDR3 protein comes from TCRdb applying MiXCR to the 5' RACE reads. The sample holds approximately 260,000 distinct CDR3 sequences, around 17% seen once. This CDR3 comprises 15 residues. J was trimmed by 3 bases and V by 6 bases; bases with no gene match: 11. Germline assignment: CDR1 SNHLY and CDR2 FYNNEI. Sample: PBMCs or a T cell subset sorted from them (not recorded which). The chain combines TRBV2 with TRBJ2-7, with TRBD1 identical over 7 bases. The origin of this receptor is a man aged 18 to 30 who had mild COVID-19 (a few samples of this study predate the infection). Cell type and time point are not known. The CDR3 sequence is CASREETGQVYEQYF. DNA for the CDR3: TGTGCCAGCAGAGAGGAGACAGGGCAGGTCTACGAGCAGTACTTC.